One and the same sample provided the 11 T cell receptor beta chains below, sequenced in a study of neurological immune-mediated disorders (dated by TCRdb to the late 2010s). Library construction relied on 5' RACE. Instrument on record: Illumina HiSeq 2500. The public reads were reprocessed in TCRdb via fastp at Q25 and MiXCR, keeping in-frame beta chains. Rows with a matching CDR3 protein are joined into one entry that keeps the most common DNA and genes. This sample comprises roughly 100,000 distinct CDR3 sequences, under 4.5% of them detected only once. Around 3.2% of the sample lies in the top ten. Sequenced input: PBMCs. These receptors were collected from a woman in her 50s with multiple sclerosis.

Many counts were recorded for this clonotype. The chain combines TRBV18 with TRBJ2-7, with D perhaps given as TRBD1 or TRBD2 (5 bases each). This CDR3 has 18 amino acids. Germline V lookup: CDR1 KGHSH, CDR2 LQKENI. V shed 8 bases and J shed 0 bases, with 26 bases lying between them. Here the CDR3 DNA reads TGTGCCAGCCGGAAGCAAATTACCCGGGACGGTAGCTCCTACGAGCAGTACTTC. Its translation: CASRKQITRDGSSYEQYF.

This clonotype was seen ten or more times. The chain uses TRBV7-2 and TRBJ2-3; D may correspond to TRBD1 or TRBD2 (5 bases each). The germline V gene has CDR1 SGHTA and CDR2 FQGNSA. There are 16 residues in the CDR3. V lost 1 base, J lost 2 bases, and 13 bases lay in between. CDR3 sequence (DNA): TGTGCCAGCAGCTTAGTGACGGGGCTAGTCACAGATACGCAGTATTTT. Residues: CASSLVTGLVTDTQYF.

As for this clonotype: A junction boundary mismatches the germline segment, possibly from a read error. V usage is TRBV15 and J usage is TRBJ2-5, with TRBD2 as a possible D gene (6 bases). CDR3 size: 14 residues. Germline values: CDR1 LNHNV, CDR2 YYDKDF (reference sequence). The CDR3 protein is CPTRPGGIQETQYF. CDR3 nucleotides: TGTCCCACTCGCCCCGGGGGAATTCAAGAGACCCAGTACTTC.

Ten or more counts support this clonotype. V gene TRBV3-1 combines with J gene TRBJ2-4, with 7 bases lining up with TRBD1. The CDR3 is 17 residues long. The V gene's germline CDR1 is LGHDT and CDR2 YNNKEL (reference sequence). The J segment lost 0 bases and the V segment lost 4 bases, leaving 9 bases of the junction unmatched. In DNA form, the CDR3 reads TGTGCCAGCAGCCCCGGGACAGCACTACTAGCCAAAAACATTCAGTACTTC. Translating it yields CASSPGTALLAKNIQYF.

The sample holds many counts of this clonotype. Its ends do not fully match the called genes, so a read error is possible. V usage is TRBV7-2 and J usage is TRBJ2-5; D is uncertain. CDR1 is SGHTA and CDR2 is FQGNSA in the germline V gene. The CDR3 spans 14 residues. This chain's CDR3 is CASSLWTEQEIQYF. The CDR3 DNA reads TGTGCCAGCAGCTTGTGGACCGAACAAGAGATCCAGTACTTC.

This clonotype was recorded many times. The rearrangement joins TRBV5-4 to TRBJ1-6, with a possible D match to TRBD1 (5 bases). V lost 6 bases, J lost 3 bases, and 16 bases lay in between. The CDR3 runs to 16 residues. Germline V lookup: CDR1 SGHNT, CDR2 YYREEE (reference sequence). The CDR3 sequence: CASKQDLLHYNSPLHF. The CDR3 bases are TGTGCCAGCAAACAGGACCTACTCCACTATAATTCACCCCTCCACTTT.

This clonotype was counted ten times or more. The V gene is TRBV5-6, the J gene TRBJ2-1; no clear D. Trimming stripped 3 bases from V and 9 bases from J, with 16 bases between. Germline V lookup: CDR1 SGHDT, CDR2 YYEEEE. CDR3 length: 14 amino acids. The DNA for the CDR3 is TGTGCCAGCAGCTACGGTAGAAGGTTTGTTGAGCAGTTCTTC. Translated: CASSYGRRFVEQFF.

Only a few counts were recorded for this clonotype. Given a much more abundant clone one base away, this may be a read error. Because it lacks the conserved phenylalanine or tryptophan at the end, this CDR3 is likely a read error. The chain recombines TRBV7-2 with TRBJ1-2; D possibly corresponds to TRBD1 (6 bases). Germline CDR1 is SGHTA and CDR2 is FQGNSA. This CDR3 is built from 14 residues. V was trimmed by 3 bases and J by 6 bases, leaving 14 bases between them. The CDR3 region has the DNA TGTGCCAGCAGCTTTGGCGGCAGGGGAAATGGCTACACCTGC. It specifies CASSFGGRGNGYTC.

On this clonotype: This may be a read error, as it is one base from a much larger clone. The CDR3 region has the DNA TGTGCCAGCAGCTTACGGATGGAGGACACTGAAGCTTACTTT. Protein product: CASSLRMEDTEAYF. This chain connects TRBV7-2 to TRBJ1-1; D possibly corresponds to TRBD1 (5 bases). The CDR3 is made up of 14 amino acids. Germline values: CDR1 SGHTA, CDR2 FQGNSA.

This clonotype has ten or more counts. The J gene is TRBJ2-2, the V gene TRBV27; D call uncertain. Trimming pared 1 base from V and 7 bases from J, leaving 7 bases between. The CDR3 covers 13 residues. Germline loops: CDR1 MNHEY, CDR2 SMNVEV (reference sequence). This chain's CDR3 is CASSLFDNGELFF. DNA of the CDR3: TGTGCCAGCAGTTTATTTGACAACGGGGAGCTGTTTTTT.

There are many counts of this clonotype. The chain links TRBV4-1 to TRBJ2-5; 7 bases are a match to TRBD2. Germline V gene data show CDR1 as MGHRA and CDR2 as YSYEKL. Unmatched junction bases numbered 6, after V lost 4 bases and J lost 1 base. The CDR3 contains 15 residues. DNA of the CDR3: TGCGCCAGCAGCCCCCCATCGGGGGGCCAAGAGACCCAGTACTTC. Translation gives CASSPPSGGQETQYF.